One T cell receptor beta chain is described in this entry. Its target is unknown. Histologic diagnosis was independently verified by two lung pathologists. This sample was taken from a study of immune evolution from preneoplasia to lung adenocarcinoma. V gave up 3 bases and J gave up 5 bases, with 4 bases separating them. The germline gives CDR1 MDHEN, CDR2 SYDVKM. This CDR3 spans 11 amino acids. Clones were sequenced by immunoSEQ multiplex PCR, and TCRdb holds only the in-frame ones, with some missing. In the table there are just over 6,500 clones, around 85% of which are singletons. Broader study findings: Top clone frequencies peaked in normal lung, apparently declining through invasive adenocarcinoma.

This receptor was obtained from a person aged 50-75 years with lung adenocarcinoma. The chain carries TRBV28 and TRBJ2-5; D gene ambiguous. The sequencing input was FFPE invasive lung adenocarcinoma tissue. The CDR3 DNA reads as TGTGCCAGCAGTTTGAGGGAGACCCAGTACTTC. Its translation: CASSLRETQYF.